The subject of this entry is one TCR beta chain. Its antigen remains unknown. Each sorted subset replicate got 200 ng genomic DNA, roughly 27,000 genomes. Authors' analysis steps: ImmunoSEQ sequences covered only the junction and lacked quality scores; filtering therefore differed. Libraries were prepared by immunoSEQ multiplex PCR; TCRdb keeps only in-frame clonotypes and omits some of them. V and J calls and clone size are copied from that table; D and trimming were computed from the DNA. The top ten hold more than 1.5% of the sample, which has a few million clones, roughly 93% seen once. The sample originates from a study of shared clonotypes between healthy human individuals. V was pared by 6 bases and J by 5 bases, with 7 bases between. The CDR3 has 10 amino acids. Looked up from germline, CDR1 is GTSNPN and CDR2 is SVGIG (reference sequence). CD45RO-negative, CCR7-positively selected cells formed the naive CD8 fraction, excluding terminally differentiated effector memory CD45RA+ cells.

Study-wide results and caveats: In several donors, approximately 5% of naive CD4 clonotypes appeared in common.

This TCR was sampled from a man aged 18-30 years in good health. Some clones in this sample may be carry-over from other donors' samples. Sequencing used naive CD8+ T cells from PBMCs. The J gene is TRBJ1-2, the V gene TRBV30; D is uncertain. The CDR3 nucleotides are TGTGCCTGTTTAGGGTATGGCTACACCTTC. Translated: CACLGYGYTF.